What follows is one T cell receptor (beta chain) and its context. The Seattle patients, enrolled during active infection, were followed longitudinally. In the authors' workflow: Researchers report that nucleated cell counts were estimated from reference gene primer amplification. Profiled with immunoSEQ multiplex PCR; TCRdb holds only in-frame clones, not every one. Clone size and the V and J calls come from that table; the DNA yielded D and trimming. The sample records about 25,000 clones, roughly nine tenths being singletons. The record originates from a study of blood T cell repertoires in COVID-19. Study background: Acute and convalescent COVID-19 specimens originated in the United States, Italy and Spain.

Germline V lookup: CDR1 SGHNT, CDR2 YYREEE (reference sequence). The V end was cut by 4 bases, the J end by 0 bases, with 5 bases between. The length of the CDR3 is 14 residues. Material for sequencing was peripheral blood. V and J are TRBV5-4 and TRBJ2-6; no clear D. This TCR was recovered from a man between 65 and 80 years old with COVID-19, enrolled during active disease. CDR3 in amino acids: CASSEDSGANVLTF. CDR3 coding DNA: TGTGCCAGCAGCGAGGACTCTGGGGCCAACGTCCTGACTTTC.